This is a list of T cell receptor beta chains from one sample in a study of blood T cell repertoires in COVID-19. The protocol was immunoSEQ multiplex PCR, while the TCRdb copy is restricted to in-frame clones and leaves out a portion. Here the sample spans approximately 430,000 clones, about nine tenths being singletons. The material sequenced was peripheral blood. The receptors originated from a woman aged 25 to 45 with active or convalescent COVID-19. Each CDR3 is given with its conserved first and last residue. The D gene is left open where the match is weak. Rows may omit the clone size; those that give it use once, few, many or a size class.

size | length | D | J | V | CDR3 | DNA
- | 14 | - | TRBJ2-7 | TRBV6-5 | CASRYMGGSYEQYF | TGTGCCAGCAGATACATGGGGGGATCCTACGAGCAGTACTTC
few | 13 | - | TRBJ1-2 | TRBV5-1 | CASSLQDNYGYTF | TGCGCCAGCAGCCTACAGGATAACTATGGCTACACCTTC
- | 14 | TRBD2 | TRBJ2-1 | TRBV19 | CASSRTSGSYEQFF | TGTGCCAGTAGTAGGACTAGCGGGAGCTATGAGCAGTTCTTC
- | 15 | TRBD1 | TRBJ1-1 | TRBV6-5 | CASSYSGQLNTEAFF | TGTGCCAGCAGTTACTCGGGACAGTTGAACACTGAAGCTTTCTTT
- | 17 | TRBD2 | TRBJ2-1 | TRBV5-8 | CATTSRLAGLNYNEQFF | TGTGCCACCACAAGTAGACTAGCGGGACTGAACTACAATGAGCAGTTCTTC
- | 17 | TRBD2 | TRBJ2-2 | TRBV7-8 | CASSSLAGEPNTGELFF | TGTGCCAGCAGCTCCCTAGCGGGAGAACCTAACACCGGGGAGCTGTTTTTT
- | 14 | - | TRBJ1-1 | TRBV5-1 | CASSLGQGGTEAFF | TGCGCCAGCAGCTTGGGGCAGGGAGGCACTGAAGCTTTCTTT
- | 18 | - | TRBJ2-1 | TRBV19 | CASSMTSPASSSYNEQFF | TGTGCCAGTAGTATGACCTCCCCAGCGTCGAGCTCCTACAATGAGCAGTTCTTC
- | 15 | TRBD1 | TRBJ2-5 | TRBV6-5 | CASSYSTGAEETQYF | TGTGCCAGCAGTTACTCGACAGGGGCTGAAGAGACCCAGTACTTC
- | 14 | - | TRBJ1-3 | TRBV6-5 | CASSRQRSGNTIYF | TGTGCCAGCAGTCGACAGAGATCTGGAAACACCATATATTTT
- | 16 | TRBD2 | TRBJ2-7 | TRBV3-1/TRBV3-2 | CASSQDPSGRSYEQYF | TGTGCCAGCAGCCAAGATCCTAGCGGGAGGTCCTACGAGCAGTACTTC
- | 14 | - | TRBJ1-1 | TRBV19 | CASSSTPSYTEAFF | TGTGCCAGTAGTTCTACCCCGTCTTACACTGAAGCTTTCTTT
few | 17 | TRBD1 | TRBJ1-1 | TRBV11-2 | CASSLYPQGGAGTEAFF | TGTGCCAGCAGCTTATACCCACAGGGGGGTGCTGGCACTGAAGCTTTCTTT
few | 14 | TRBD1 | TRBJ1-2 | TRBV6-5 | CASTLRTGAGGYTF | TGTGCCAGCACCCTCAGGACAGGGGCGGGGGGCTACACCTTC
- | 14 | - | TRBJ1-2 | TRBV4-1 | CASSRAETEYGYTF | TGCGCCAGCAGCCGCGCCGAGACAGAGTATGGCTACACCTTC
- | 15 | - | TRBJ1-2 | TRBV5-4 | CASSLAAGANYGYTF | TGTGCCAGCAGCTTGGCGGCAGGCGCTAACTATGGCTACACCTTC
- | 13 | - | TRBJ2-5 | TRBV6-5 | CASSFGPPETQYF | TGTGCCAGCAGCTTTGGGCCTCCGGAGACCCAGTACTTC
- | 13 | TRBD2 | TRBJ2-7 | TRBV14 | CASSPQLAWEQYF | TGTGCCAGCAGCCCCCAACTAGCGTGGGAGCAGTACTTC
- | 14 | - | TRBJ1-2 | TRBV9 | CASSVGGGNYGYTF | TGTGCCAGCAGCGTAGGAGGGGGTAACTATGGCTACACCTTC
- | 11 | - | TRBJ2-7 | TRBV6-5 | CASSYAHEQYF | TGTGCCAGCAGTTATGCGCACGAGCAGTACTTC
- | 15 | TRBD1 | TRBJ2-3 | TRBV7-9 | CASSLGQGNTDTQYF | TGTGCCAGCAGCTTAGGACAGGGGAACACAGATACGCAGTATTTT
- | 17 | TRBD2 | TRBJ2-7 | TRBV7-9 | CASSLAGGTSGRYEQYF | TGTGCCAGCAGCTTAGCTGGCGGGACTAGCGGGAGGTACGAGCAGTACTTC
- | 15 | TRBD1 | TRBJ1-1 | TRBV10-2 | CASSEGRGMNTEAFF | TGCGCCAGCAGTGAGGGCAGGGGGATGAACACTGAAGCTTTCTTT
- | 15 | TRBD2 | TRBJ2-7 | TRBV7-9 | CASSLDLSGTYEQYF | TGTGCCAGCAGCTTAGATCTTAGCGGGACTTACGAGCAGTACTTC
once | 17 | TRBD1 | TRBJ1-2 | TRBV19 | CASSGPLLGQGGWGYTF | TGTGCCAGTAGTGGCCCCTTGCTCGGACAGGGAGGTTGGGGCTACACCTTC
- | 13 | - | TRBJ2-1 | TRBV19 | CASSISIDSHRFF | TGTGCCAGTAGTATTTCAATAGACAGCCACCGGTTCTTC
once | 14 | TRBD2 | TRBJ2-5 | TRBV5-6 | CASSWGLGGETQYF | TGTGCCAGCAGCTGGGGACTAGGAGGCGAGACCCAGTACTTC
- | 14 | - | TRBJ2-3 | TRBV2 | CASRRTRSTDTQYF | TGTGCCAGCCGGAGAACAAGAAGCACAGATACGCAGTATTTT
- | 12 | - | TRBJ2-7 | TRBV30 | CAWSVIAYEQYF | TGTGCCTGGAGTGTAATCGCCTACGAGCAGTACTTC
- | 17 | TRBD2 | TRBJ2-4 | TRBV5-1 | CASSLGTSGGPGDIQYF | TGCGCCAGCAGCTTGGGGACTAGCGGGGGGCCGGGGGACATTCAGTACTTC
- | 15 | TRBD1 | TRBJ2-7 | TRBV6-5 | CASSQPGQRAYEQYF | TGTGCCAGCAGTCAGCCGGGACAGCGTGCCTACGAGCAGTACTTC
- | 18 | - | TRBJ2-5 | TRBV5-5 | CASSPGTLVTSFQETQYF | TGTGCCAGCAGCCCGGGGACACTCGTAACCTCATTTCAAGAGACCCAGTACTTC
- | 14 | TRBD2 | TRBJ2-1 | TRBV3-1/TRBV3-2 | CASTGTSGSNEQFF | TGTGCCAGCACCGGGACTAGCGGGAGTAATGAGCAGTTCTTC
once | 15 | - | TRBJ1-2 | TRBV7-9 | CASSLGSGVGYGYTF | TGTGCCAGCAGCTTAGGCTCCGGGGTCGGCTATGGCTACACCTTC
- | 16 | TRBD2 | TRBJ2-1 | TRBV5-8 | CASSLLAGTQSFEQFF | TGTGCCAGCAGCTTGCTAGCGGGTACACAATCGTTTGAGCAGTTCTTC
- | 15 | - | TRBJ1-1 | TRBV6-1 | CASSEAWQINTEAFF | TGTGCCAGCAGTGAAGCGTGGCAGATCAACACTGAAGCTTTCTTT
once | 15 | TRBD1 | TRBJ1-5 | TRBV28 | CASSTVGQGRQPQHF | TGTGCCAGCAGTACAGTGGGACAGGGAAGGCAGCCCCAGCATTTT
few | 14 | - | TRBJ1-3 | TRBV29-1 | CSARETASGNTIYF | TGCAGCGCGCGGGAGACAGCCTCTGGAAACACCATATATTTT
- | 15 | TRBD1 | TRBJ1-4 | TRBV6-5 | CASRPVDRENEKLFF | TGTGCCAGCAGACCCGTCGACAGGGAGAATGAAAAACTGTTTTTT
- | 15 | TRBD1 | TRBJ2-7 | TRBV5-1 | CASSFGQGGTYEQYF | TGCGCCAGCAGCTTCGGACAGGGGGGTACCTACGAGCAGTACTTC
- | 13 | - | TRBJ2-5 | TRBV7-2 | CASSSALQETQYF | TGTGCCAGCAGCTCAGCTCTCCAAGAGACCCAGTACTTC